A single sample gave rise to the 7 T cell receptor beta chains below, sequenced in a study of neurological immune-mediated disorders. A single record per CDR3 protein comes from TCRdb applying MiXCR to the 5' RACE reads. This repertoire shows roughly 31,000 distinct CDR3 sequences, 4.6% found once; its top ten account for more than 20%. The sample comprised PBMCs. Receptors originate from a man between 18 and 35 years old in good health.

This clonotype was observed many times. In DNA form, the CDR3 reads TGCAGCGTTGATATGGGCCTCGGATACGAGCAGTACTTC. Translated, it gives CSVDMGLGYEQYF. V usage is TRBV29-1 and J usage is TRBJ2-7; D is undetermined. Germline assignment: CDR1 SQVTM and CDR2 ANQGSEA. The ends were cut back, 3 bases at V and 4 bases at J, with 13 bases in the middle. This CDR3 contains 13 residues.

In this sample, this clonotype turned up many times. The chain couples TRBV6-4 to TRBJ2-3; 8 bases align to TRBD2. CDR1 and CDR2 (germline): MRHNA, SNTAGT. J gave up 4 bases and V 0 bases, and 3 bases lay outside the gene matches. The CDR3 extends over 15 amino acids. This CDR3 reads CASSDSAGGADTQYF. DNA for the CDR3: TGTGCCAGCAGTGACTCGGCGGGAGGCGCAGATACGCAGTATTTT.

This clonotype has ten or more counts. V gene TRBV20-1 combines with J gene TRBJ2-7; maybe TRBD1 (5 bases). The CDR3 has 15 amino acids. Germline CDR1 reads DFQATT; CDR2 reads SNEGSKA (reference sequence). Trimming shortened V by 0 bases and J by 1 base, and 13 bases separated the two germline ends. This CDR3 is CSARDQTRASYEQYF. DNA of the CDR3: TGCAGTGCTAGAGATCAAACCAGGGCGTCCTACGAGCAGTACTTC.

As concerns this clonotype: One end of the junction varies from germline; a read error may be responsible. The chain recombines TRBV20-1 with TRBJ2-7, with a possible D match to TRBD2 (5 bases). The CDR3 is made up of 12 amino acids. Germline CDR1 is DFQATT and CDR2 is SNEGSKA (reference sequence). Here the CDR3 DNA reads TGCAGTGCTACAGGACTGTCGAACGAGCAGTACTTT. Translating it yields CSATGLSNEQYF.

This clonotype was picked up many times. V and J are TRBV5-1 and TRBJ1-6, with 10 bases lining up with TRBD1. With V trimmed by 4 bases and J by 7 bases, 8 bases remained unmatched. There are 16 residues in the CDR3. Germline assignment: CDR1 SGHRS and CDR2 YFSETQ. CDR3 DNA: TGCGCCAGCAGCATGACAGGGGGCCGAGGAAATTCACCCCTCCACTTT. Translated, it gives CASSMTGGRGNSPLHF.

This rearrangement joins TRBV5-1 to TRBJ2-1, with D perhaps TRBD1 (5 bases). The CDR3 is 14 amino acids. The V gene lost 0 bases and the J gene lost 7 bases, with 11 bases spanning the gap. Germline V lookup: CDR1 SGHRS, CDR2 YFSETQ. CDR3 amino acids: CASSLGGQLNEQFF. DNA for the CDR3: TGCGCCAGCAGCTTGGGGGGCCAGCTAAATGAGCAGTTCTTC.

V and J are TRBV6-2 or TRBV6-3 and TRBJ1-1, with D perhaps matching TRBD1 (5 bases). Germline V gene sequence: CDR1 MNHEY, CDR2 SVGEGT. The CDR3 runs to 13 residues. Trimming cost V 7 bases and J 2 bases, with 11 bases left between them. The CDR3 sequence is CASKRTINTEAFF. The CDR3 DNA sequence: TGTGCCAGCAAAAGGACAATAAACACTGAAGCTTTCTTT.